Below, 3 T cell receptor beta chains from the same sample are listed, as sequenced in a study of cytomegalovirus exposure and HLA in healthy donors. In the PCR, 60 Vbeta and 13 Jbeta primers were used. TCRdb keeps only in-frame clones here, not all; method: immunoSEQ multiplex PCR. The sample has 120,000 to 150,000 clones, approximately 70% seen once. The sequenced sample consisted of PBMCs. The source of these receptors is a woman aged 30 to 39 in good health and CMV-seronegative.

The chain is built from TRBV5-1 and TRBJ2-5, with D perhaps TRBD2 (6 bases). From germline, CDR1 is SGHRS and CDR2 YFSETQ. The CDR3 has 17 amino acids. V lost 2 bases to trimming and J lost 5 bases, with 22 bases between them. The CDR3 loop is CASSFGGRGGRRETQYF. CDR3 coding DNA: TGCGCCAGCAGCTTTGGGGGGAGAGGAGGTCGGAGGGAGACCCAGTACTTC.

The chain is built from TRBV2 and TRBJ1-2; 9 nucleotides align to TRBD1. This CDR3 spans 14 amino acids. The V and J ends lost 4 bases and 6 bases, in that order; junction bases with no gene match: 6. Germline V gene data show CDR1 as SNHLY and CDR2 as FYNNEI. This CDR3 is CASSVTGGGDGYTF. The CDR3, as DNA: TGTGCCAGCAGTGTTACAGGGGGCGGGGATGGCTACACCTTC.

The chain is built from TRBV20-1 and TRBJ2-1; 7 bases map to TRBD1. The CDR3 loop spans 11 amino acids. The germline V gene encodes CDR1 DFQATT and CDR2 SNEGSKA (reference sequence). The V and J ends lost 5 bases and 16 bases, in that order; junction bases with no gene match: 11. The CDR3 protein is CSAFDRESRFF. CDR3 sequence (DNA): TGCAGTGCTTTTGACAGGGAGTCCCGATTCTTC.